This TCR beta chain stems from a study of shared clonotypes between healthy human individuals. Profiling relied on immunoSEQ multiplex PCR, and the TCRdb table lists in-frame clones only, not all of them. The sample consists of approximately 470,000 clones, more than 65% of them appearing once. This clone was found a few times. The length of the CDR3 is 14 residues. V lost 3 bases, J lost 7 bases, and 5 bases stayed unmatched. The germline V gene has CDR1 KGHSH and CDR2 LQKENI. This TCR derives from a woman aged 35 to 49 in good health. Some clones in this sample may be carry-over from other donors' samples. The chain uses TRBV18 and TRBJ2-4, with TRBD1 matching over 8 bases. Specimen: PBMCs. This CDR3 is CASSPGQGVNIQYF. Here the CDR3 DNA reads TGTGCCAGCTCACCTGGACAGGGTGTCAACATTCAGTACTTC.